This T cell receptor beta chain was retrieved from a study of T cell responses to AZD1222 COVID-19 vaccine. Points from the study as a whole: Among the donors, most were white British and more were female, and clonal diversity was possibly underestimated. Spike regions recognized by vaccine-associated CD4 TCRs spanned the protein, led by 160-218 and 743-854. At baseline, seropositivity was found in only a handful of AZD1222 recipients.

TCRdb's copy holds only in-frame clones and misses some; the assay was immunoSEQ multiplex PCR. The table records fewer than 150,000 clones, more than 70% of them present only once. The CDR3 extends over 17 amino acids. Germline V CDR1 and CDR2: ENHRY, SYGVKD. Between the trimmed V and J ends, which lost 4 bases and 0 bases, there was a span of 17 bases. A single count supports this clone. Its antigen remains unidentified. The clonotype comes from an adult in good health. The rearrangement uses TRBV10-3 and TRBJ2-3; a weak D match, TRBD1 (5 bases). Here the sequenced sample was peripheral blood, taken on day 0 of AZD1222 vaccination. The CDR3 is CAISGRQGTTSTDTQYF. The CDR3 DNA sequence: TGTGCCATCAGTGGACGCCAGGGCACGACTAGCACAGATACGCAGTATTTT.